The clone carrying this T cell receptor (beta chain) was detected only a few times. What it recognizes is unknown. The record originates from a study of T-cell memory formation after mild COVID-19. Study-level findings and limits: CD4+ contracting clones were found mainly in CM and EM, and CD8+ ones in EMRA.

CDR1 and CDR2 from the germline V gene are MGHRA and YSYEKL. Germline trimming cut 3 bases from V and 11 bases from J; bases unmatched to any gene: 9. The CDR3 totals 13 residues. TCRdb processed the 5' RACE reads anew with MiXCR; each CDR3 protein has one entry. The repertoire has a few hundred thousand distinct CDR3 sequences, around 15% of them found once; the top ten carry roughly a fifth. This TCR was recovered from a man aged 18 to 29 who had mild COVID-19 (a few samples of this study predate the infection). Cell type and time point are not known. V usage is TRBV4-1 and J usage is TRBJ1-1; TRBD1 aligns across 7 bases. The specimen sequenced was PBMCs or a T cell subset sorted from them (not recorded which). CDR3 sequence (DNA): TGCGCCAGCAGCCATGGGACAGACAAACGGGCTTTCTTT. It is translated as CASSHGTDKRAFF.